This T cell receptor (beta chain) was captured by sequencing in a study of shared clonotypes between healthy human individuals. Whole-study context: The study enrolled two women and a few men aged 18 to 49.

Some clones are missing from TCRdb's copy, which holds only in-frame ones; the method was immunoSEQ multiplex PCR. The sample has 2 million or so clones; about 95% are singletons. Study results and limitations: The generation probabilities recorded for non-shared clonotypes fell below those of clonotypes shared by all four donors. In a few donors, about 5% of naive CD4 clonotypes appeared in common.

Naive CD8 cells comprised CD45RO-negative, CCR7-positively selected cells, excluding terminally differentiated effector memory CD45RA+ cells. All donors qualified as healthy HIV-negative adults and had experienced no recent acute infections or vaccinations. The V and J ends lost 7 bases and 4 bases, in that order; junction bases with no gene match: 13. Germline CDR1 reads SEHNR; CDR2 reads FQNEAQ (reference sequence). The CDR3 runs to 17 residues. Points on this clone: Antigen: not known.

The sample was naive CD8+ T cells sorted from blood. The receptor's source is a man aged 18 to 29 in good health. V is TRBV7-9 and J is TRBJ2-1; the match to TRBD2 covers 10 bases. CDR3: CASNPPASGGPYNEQFF. The DNA of the CDR3 is TGTGCCAGCAACCCTCCGGCTAGCGGGGGACCTTACAATGAGCAGTTCTTC.